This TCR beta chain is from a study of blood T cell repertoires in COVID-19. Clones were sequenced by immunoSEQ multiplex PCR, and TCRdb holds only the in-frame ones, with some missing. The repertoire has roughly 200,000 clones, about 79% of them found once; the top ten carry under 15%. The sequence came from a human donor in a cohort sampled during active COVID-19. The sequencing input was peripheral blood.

CDR3 nucleotide sequence: TGCGCCAGCAGCATAAGACAGGGGCTGTCCTACAATGAGCAGTTCTTC. This encodes CASSIRQGLSYNEQFF. V is TRBV5-1 and J is TRBJ2-1; 8 bases map to TRBD1. The germline CDR1 and CDR2 sequences are SGHRS and YFSETQ. CDR3 length equals 16 residues. The V segment lost 4 bases and the J segment 1 base; nucleotides outside the gene matches: 7.